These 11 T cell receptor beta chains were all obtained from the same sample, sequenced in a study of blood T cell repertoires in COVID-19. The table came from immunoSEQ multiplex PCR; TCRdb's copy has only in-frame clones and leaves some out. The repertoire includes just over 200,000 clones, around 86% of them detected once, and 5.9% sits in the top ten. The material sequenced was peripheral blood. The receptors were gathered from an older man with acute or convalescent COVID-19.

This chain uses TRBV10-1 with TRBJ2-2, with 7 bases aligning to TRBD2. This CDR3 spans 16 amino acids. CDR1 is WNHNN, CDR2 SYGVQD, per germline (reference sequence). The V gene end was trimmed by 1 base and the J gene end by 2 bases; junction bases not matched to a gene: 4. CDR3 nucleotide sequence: TGCGCCAGCAGTGAGTGGGTGACTAGCAACACCGGGGAGCTGTTTTTT. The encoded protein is CASSEWVTSNTGELFF.

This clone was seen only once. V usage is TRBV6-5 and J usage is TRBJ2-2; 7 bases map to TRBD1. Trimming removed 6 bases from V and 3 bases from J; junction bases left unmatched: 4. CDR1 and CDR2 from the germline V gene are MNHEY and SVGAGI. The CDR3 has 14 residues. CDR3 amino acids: CASRQGQYTGELFF. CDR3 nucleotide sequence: TGTGCCAGCAGACAGGGGCAGTACACCGGGGAGCTGTTTTTT.

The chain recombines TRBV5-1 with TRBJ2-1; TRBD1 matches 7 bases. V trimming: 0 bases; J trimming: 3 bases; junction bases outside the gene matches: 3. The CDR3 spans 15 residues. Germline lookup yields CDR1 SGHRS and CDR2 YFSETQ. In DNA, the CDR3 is TGCGCCAGCAGCTTGGGACAGGGACGCTACAATGAGCAGTTCTTC. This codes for CASSLGQGRYNEQFF. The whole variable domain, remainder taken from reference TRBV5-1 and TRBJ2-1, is KAGVTQTPRYLIKTRGQQVTLSCSPISGHRSVSWYQQTPGQGLQFLFEYFSETQRNKGNFPGRFSGRQFSNSRSEMNVSTLELGDSALYLCASSLGQGRYNEQFFGPGTRLTVL.

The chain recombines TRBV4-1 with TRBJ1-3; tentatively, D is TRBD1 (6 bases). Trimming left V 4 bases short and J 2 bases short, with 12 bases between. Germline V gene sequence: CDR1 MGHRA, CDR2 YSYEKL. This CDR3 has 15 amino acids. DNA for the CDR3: TGCGCCAGCAGCCGGACAGCCGGTGCTGGAAACACCATATATTTT. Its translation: CASSRTAGAGNTIYF.

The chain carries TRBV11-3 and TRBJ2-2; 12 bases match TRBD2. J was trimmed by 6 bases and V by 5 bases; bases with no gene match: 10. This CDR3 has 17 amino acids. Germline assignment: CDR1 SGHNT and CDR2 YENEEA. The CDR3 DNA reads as TGTGCCAGCAGCCATAAACCGGGACTAGCGGGTTCCGGGGAGCTGTTTTTT. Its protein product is CASSHKPGLAGSGELFF.

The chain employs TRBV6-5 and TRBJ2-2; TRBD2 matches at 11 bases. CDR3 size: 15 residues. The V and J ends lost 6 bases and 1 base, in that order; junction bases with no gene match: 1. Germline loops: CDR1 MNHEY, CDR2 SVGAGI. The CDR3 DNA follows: TGTGCCAGCAGGACTAGCGGGATGAACACCGGGGAGCTGTTTTTT. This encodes CASRTSGMNTGELFF.

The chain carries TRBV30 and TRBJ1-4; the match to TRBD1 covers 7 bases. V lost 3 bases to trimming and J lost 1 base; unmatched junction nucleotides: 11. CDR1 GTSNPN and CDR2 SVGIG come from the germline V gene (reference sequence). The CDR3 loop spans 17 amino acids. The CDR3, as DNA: TGTGCCTGGAGATCTCACTCAGGGGGTGGAACTAATGAAAAACTGTTTTTT. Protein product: CAWRSHSGGGTNEKLFF. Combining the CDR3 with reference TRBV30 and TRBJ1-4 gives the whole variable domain SQTIHQWPATLVQPVGSPLSLECTVEGTSNPNLYWYRQAAGRGLQLLFYSVGIGQISSEVPQNLSASRPQDRQFILSSKKLLLSDSGFYLCAWRSHSGGGTNEKLFFGSGTQLSVL.

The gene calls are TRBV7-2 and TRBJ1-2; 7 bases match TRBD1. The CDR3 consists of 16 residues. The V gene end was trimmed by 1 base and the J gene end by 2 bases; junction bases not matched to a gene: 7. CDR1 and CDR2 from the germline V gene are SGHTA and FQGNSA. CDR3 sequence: CASSLEPGQANYGYTF. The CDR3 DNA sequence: TGTGCCAGCAGCTTAGAACCAGGACAGGCCAACTATGGCTACACCTTC.

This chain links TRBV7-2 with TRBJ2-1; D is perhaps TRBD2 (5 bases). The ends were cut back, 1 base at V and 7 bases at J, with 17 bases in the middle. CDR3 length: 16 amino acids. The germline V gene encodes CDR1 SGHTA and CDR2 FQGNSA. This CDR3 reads CASSLVLRAQPNEQFF. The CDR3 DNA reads TGTGCCAGCAGCTTAGTATTGCGGGCCCAACCTAATGAGCAGTTCTTC.

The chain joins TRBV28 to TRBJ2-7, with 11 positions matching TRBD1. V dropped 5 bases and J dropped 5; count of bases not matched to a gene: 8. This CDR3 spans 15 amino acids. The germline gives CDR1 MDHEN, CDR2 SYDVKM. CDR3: CASSVPGTGGNEQYF. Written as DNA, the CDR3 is TGTGCCAGCAGTGTTCCCGGGACAGGGGGAAACGAGCAGTACTTC. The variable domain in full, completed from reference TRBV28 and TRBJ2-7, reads DVKVTQSSRYLVKRTGEKVFLECVQDMDHENMFWYRQDPGLGLRLIYFSYDVKMKEKGDIPEGYSVSREKKERFSLILESASTNQTSMYLCASSVPGTGGNEQYFGPGTRLTVT.

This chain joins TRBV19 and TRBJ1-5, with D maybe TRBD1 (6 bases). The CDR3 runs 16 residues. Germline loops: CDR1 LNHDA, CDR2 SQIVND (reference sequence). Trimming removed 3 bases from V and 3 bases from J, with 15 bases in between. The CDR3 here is CASSITTRGVNQPQHF. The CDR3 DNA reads TGTGCCAGTAGTATTACAACCAGGGGTGTCAATCAGCCCCAGCATTTT.